The 22 T cell receptor beta chains listed next were all sequenced from one sample in a study of cytomegalovirus exposure and HLA in healthy donors. The PCR used 60 Vbeta and 13 Jbeta primers. Using immunoSEQ multiplex PCR, the repertoire was profiled, and TCRdb retains in-frame clones only, with some absent. Among approximately 150,000 clones listed, about 74% were seen once. Sequences were obtained from PBMCs. These receptors were collected from a woman aged 55-75 years in good health and CMV-seronegative.

The J gene is TRBJ2-5, the V gene TRBV19, with 8 nucleotides matching TRBD2. This CDR3 comprises 16 residues. Per germline, CDR1 LNHDA and CDR2 SQIVND (reference sequence). With 0 bases clipped from V and 3 bases from J, the junction kept 6 bases outside the gene matches. CDR3 DNA sequence: TGTGCCAGTAGTATAGATCGCCTAGCGGGTAAAGAGACCCAGTACTTC. This sequence encodes CASSIDRLAGKETQYF.

The chain links TRBV4-1 to TRBJ1-4; 7 nucleotides match TRBD1. The CDR3 length is 15 residues. Per the germline V gene, CDR1 is MGHRA and CDR2 is YSYEKL. Trimming took 4 bases from V and 4 from J; bases not matched to a gene: 6. The CDR3 loop reads CASSLRDRDNEKLFF. The DNA of the CDR3 is TGCGCCAGCAGCCTACGAGACAGGGATAATGAAAAACTGTTTTTT.

This chain uses TRBV6-1 with TRBJ1-6; 7 bases fit TRBD1. CDR3 length: 13 amino acids. V trimming: 8 bases; J trimming: 6 bases; junction bases outside the gene matches: 4. Per the germline V gene, CDR1 is MNHNS and CDR2 is SASEGT. This CDR3 reads CASRRDSNSPLHF. Written as DNA, the CDR3 is TGTGCCAGCCGCCGGGACAGTAATTCACCCCTCCACTTT.

This chain joins TRBV19 and TRBJ2-3, with 10 bases identical to TRBD1. The germline gives CDR1 LNHDA, CDR2 SQIVND (reference sequence). The CDR3 covers 15 residues. The trim removed 7 bases at V and 5 bases at J, leaving 9 bases unmatched. Written as DNA, the CDR3 is TGTGCCAGTACAAGAGACAGGGGGCAGGGAGATACGCAGTATTTT. This gives the protein CASTRDRGQGDTQYF.

The J gene is TRBJ1-2, the V gene TRBV6-5, with 11 bases identical to TRBD1. The CDR3 consists of 13 residues. Germline values: CDR1 MNHEY, CDR2 SVGAGI. The V segment lost 5 bases and the J segment 8 bases; nucleotides outside the gene matches: 4. DNA for the CDR3: TGTGCCAGCAGTCTAGGGACAGGGGGGGGCTACACCTTC. Protein sequence: CASSLGTGGGYTF.

This chain links TRBV11-2 with TRBJ2-7, with D unresolved. This CDR3 comprises 14 residues. CDR1 and CDR2 (germline): SGHAT, FQNNGV. V was pared by 4 bases and J by 3 bases, with 13 bases between. As DNA, the CDR3 is TGTGCCAGCAGCTATTCCCAGGTGAACTACGAGCAGTACTTC. This sequence encodes CASSYSQVNYEQYF.

The chain links TRBV7-3 to TRBJ2-1; D possibly corresponds to TRBD2 (7 bases). The CDR3 spans 15 residues. V was pared by 4 bases and J by 8 bases, with 18 bases between. The V gene's germline CDR1 is SGHTA and CDR2 FQGTGA. The CDR3 region has the DNA TGTGCCAGCAGCTCGGAGGGGGGGCCGACTTATGAGCAGTTCTTC. Protein sequence: CASSSEGGPTYEQFF.

V and J are TRBV30 and TRBJ2-1; possibly TRBD2 for D (5 bases). The V end lost 0 bases, the J end lost 0 bases, and 24 bases lay between the germline ends. The germline CDR1 and CDR2 sequences are GTSNPN and SVGIG (reference sequence). The CDR3 extends over 20 amino acids. The CDR3 region is CAWSVKGGRIVKSSYNEQFF. The DNA for the CDR3 is TGTGCCTGGAGTGTAAAAGGCGGGCGCATAGTGAAAAGCTCCTACAATGAGCAGTTCTTC.

V and J are TRBV25-1 and TRBJ2-3, with a possible D match to TRBD1 (6 bases). In germline, CDR1 is MGHDK, CDR2 SYGVNS. The CDR3 is made up of 16 amino acids. The germline V and J ends were trimmed by 0 bases and 1 base, with 11 bases remaining between them. In DNA, the CDR3 is TGTGCCAGCAGTGAATATGCCAGGGGCGGCACAGATACGCAGTATTTT. It specifies CASSEYARGGTDTQYF.

This sequence joins TRBV10-1 and TRBJ2-3; possible D gene TRBD2, 6 bases. Germline V gives CDR1 WNHNN, CDR2 SYGVQD (reference sequence). This CDR3 is built from 16 residues. The V end lost 4 bases, the J end lost 0 bases, and 14 bases lay between the germline ends. CDR3 nucleotides: TGCGCCAGCAGTGGGGGGACTTTAATAAGCACAGATACGCAGTATTTT. Residues: CASSGGTLISTDTQYF.

This chain connects TRBV28 to TRBJ2-2; D possibly corresponds to TRBD2 (5 bases). This CDR3 is built from 11 residues. The V end was cut by 9 bases, the J end by 5 bases, with 7 bases between. Germline V lookup: CDR1 MDHEN, CDR2 SYDVKM. CDR3 sequence (DNA): TGTGCCAGGGGCGGGACCGGGGAGCTGTTTTTT. Protein product: CARGGTGELFF.

The J gene is TRBJ1-1, the V gene TRBV2; possible D gene TRBD1, 5 bases. There are 13 residues in the CDR3. Trimming cost V 8 bases and J 8 bases, with 18 bases left between them. Germline loops: CDR1 SNHLY, CDR2 FYNNEI. CDR3 nucleotides: TGTGCCAGCGGCGCGGGGCGGGCCACCGAAGCTTTCTTT. Translating gives CASGAGRATEAFF. The entire variable domain, with the rest obtained from reference TRBV2 and TRBJ1-1, is as follows: EPEVTQTPSHQVTQMGQEVILRCVPISNHLYFYWYRQILGQKVEFLVSFYNNEISEKSEIFDDQFSVERPDGSNFTLKIRSTKLEDSAMYFCASGAGRATEAFFGQGTRLTVV.

The gene calls are TRBV2 and TRBJ2-7; 10 bases align to TRBD1. V lost 7 bases and J lost 6; bases outside the gene matches: 12. CDR3 size: 15 residues. Germline V gene lookup returns CDR1 SNHLY and CDR2 FYNNEI. CDR3 sequence: CASNSYGTGVSEQYF. The CDR3 bases are TGTGCCAGCAACAGTTACGGGACAGGGGTGTCCGAGCAGTACTTC.

This chain connects TRBV9 to TRBJ2-4, with 7 bases identical to TRBD2. CDR1 is SGDLS, CDR2 YYNGEE, per germline. The CDR3 runs 13 residues. V lost 5 bases and J lost 7; bases outside the gene matches: 6. In nucleotides, the CDR3 is TGTGCCAGCAGTGTGGGACTATCGAACATTCAGTACTTC. Its protein product is CASSVGLSNIQYF.

DNA for the CDR3: TGTGCCAGCAGCCCCCTCGGGGGGCCAAATGGGGAGCAGTACTTC. Protein product: CASSPLGGPNGEQYF. The chain joins TRBV9 to TRBJ2-7, with TRBD2 as a possible D gene (7 bases). CDR1 and CDR2 (germline): SGDLS, YYNGEE. This CDR3 is built from 15 residues. V shed 4 bases and J shed 7 bases, with 21 bases lying between them. The full variable domain, in which reference TRBV9 and TRBJ2-7 provide the parts outside the CDR3, is DSGVTQTPKHLITATGQRVTLRCSPRSGDLSVYWYQQSLDQGLQFLIQYYNGEERAKGNILERFSAQQFPDLHSELNLSSLELGDSALYFCASSPLGGPNGEQYFGPGTRLTVT.

This clone was observed a handful of times. The chain recombines TRBV6-4 with TRBJ2-7; weak D call: TRBD2 (6 bases). Trimming cost V 8 bases and J 0 bases, with 8 bases left between them. CDR1 is MRHNA, CDR2 SNTAGT, per germline. The CDR3 is made up of 12 amino acids. The CDR3 sequence: CASGGYSYEQYF. The CDR3 DNA is TGTGCCAGCGGGGGGTACTCCTACGAGCAGTACTTC.

The V gene is TRBV18, the J gene TRBJ2-4; 13 nucleotides align to TRBD2. Germline V gene data show CDR1 as KGHSH and CDR2 as LQKENI. Losses at the gene ends were 3 bases for V and 1 base for J; bases not matched to a gene: 6. The length of the CDR3 is 18 residues. The chain's CDR3 is CASSPGLAGVGAKNIQYF. CDR3 sequence (DNA): TGTGCCAGCTCACCCGGACTAGCGGGAGTCGGGGCCAAAAACATTCAGTACTTC.

The chain employs TRBV2 and TRBJ1-5; D not resolved. The germline CDR1 and CDR2 sequences are SNHLY and FYNNEI. Trimming pared 6 bases from V and 0 bases from J, leaving 9 bases between. The CDR3 covers 14 residues. CDR3 coding DNA: TGTGCCAGCAGCGGGAGGTATAGCAATCAGCCCCAGCATTTT. Protein sequence: CASSGRYSNQPQHF.

In this sample, this clone turned up a few times. The chain carries TRBV19 and TRBJ2-1; 10 bases fit TRBD2. This CDR3 contains 15 residues. V dropped 3 bases and J dropped 9; count of bases not matched to a gene: 8. Looked up from germline, CDR1 is LNHDA and CDR2 is SQIVND (reference sequence). CDR3 sequence: CASSIPLAGTSEQFF. For the CDR3, the DNA is TGTGCCAGTAGTATCCCACTAGCGGGGACTAGTGAGCAGTTCTTC. The full variable domain, completed using reference TRBV19 and TRBJ2-1, is DGGITQSPKYLFRKEGQNVTLSCEQNLNHDAMYWYRQDPGQGLRLIYYSQIVNDFQKGDIAEGYSVSREKKESFPLTVTSAQKNPTAFYLCASSIPLAGTSEQFFGPGTRLTVL.

The chain employs TRBV12-5 and TRBJ2-3, with 9 bases fitting TRBD2. CDR3 length: 17 residues. V trimming: 0 bases; J trimming: 4 bases; junction bases outside the gene matches: 8. Germline lookup yields CDR1 LGHNT and CDR2 FRNRAP. The CDR3 spells CASGLVYRAGGPDTQYF. CDR3 coding DNA: TGTGCTAGTGGTTTGGTATATAGGGCGGGAGGGCCAGATACGCAGTATTTT.

This clone was seen only once. The junction shows a germline mismatch at one end, possibly a read error. The V gene is TRBV7-9, the J gene TRBJ1-1; D is ambiguous. From germline, CDR1 is SEHNR and CDR2 FQNEAQ (reference sequence). The CDR3 has 12 amino acids. This CDR3 is CSSKTWNTEAFF. The CDR3 DNA sequence: TGTTCCAGCAAAACTTGGAACACTGAAGCTTTCTTT.

The genes are TRBV27 and TRBJ2-3, with 7 bases lining up with TRBD1. The CDR3 length is 13 residues. Germline V CDR1 and CDR2: MNHEY, SMNVEV (reference sequence). The V segment lost 6 bases and the J segment 5 bases; nucleotides outside the gene matches: 5. CDR3 in DNA: TGTGCCAGCAGACAACAGGGGAGAGATACGCAGTATTTT. Its protein is CASRQQGRDTQYF.